These T cell receptor beta chains were read from a single sample in a study of blood T cell repertoires in COVID-19. Repertoires were generated with immunoSEQ multiplex PCR, while TCRdb's copy carries only in-frame clones and drops some. This sample carries under 350,000 clones, about 90% of them seen once, and the ten largest clones take less than 2%. Input material: PBMCs or T cells enriched from blood (not recorded which). The receptors here all came from an older woman who had recovered from COVID-19. The CDR3 runs from the conserved cysteine through the conserved F or W. A D gene is named only where the DNA matches it firmly. A clone size is listed for some rows: how often the clone was seen (once, few, many), or a class if it is expanded.

CDR3nt | CDR3aa | abundance | d_gene | j_gene | v_gene
TGTGCCAGCAGAACCCGGGATACTGAAGCTTTCTTT | CASRTRDTEAFF | NA | NA | TRBJ1-1 | TRBV28
TGTGCCAGCAGTTCTGAGCCCCTATATGGCTACACCTTC | CASSSEPLYGYTF | NA | NA | TRBJ1-2 | TRBV28
TGCGCCAGCAGCCAAGAGGGGGCAGGGGGCACAGCTCTTGGTGGCTACACCTTC | CASSQEGAGGTALGGYTF | once | TRBD1 | TRBJ1-2 | TRBV4-1
TGTGCCAGTAGTCCGGGAAAGCGATTATTGGGCAATCAGCCCCAGCATTTT | CASSPGKRLLGNQPQHF | NA | NA | TRBJ1-5 | TRBV19
TGTGCCAGCAGTTTTGGGACAGGGCATGCTTTCTTT | CASSFGTGHAFF | NA | TRBD1 | TRBJ1-1 | TRBV12-3/TRBV12-4
TGCGCCAGCAGCTTTTTAGGGAGCGACTCCTACGAGCAGTACTTC | CASSFLGSDSYEQYF | NA | NA | TRBJ2-7 | TRBV5-1
TGCGCCAGCAGCTTGGATGAGGGGGCGCGATATTCACCCCTCCACTTT | CASSLDEGARYSPLHF | NA | TRBD1 | TRBJ1-6 | TRBV5-1
TGTGCCACCAGTGGACTAGCGGGAGGAGGTTGGGAGCAGTTCTTC | CATSGLAGGGWEQFF | NA | TRBD2 | TRBJ2-1 | TRBV24-1
TGTGCCTCCCAGGACAGTGAAGCTTTCTTT | CASQDSEAFF | NA | NA | TRBJ1-1 | TRBV30
TGCGCCAGCAGCACCACTGGACAGGCCAACGGGGAGCTGTTTTTT | CASSTTGQANGELFF | NA | TRBD1 | TRBJ2-2 | TRBV5-1
TGCAGCGTTGGCGTCCTCGGGGGCACCGGGGAGCTGTTTTTT | CSVGVLGGTGELFF | few | NA | TRBJ2-2 | TRBV29-1
TGCGCCAGCAGCCCCTGGGAAGGGCCAGGGGCTTCCTACGAGCAGTACTTC | CASSPWEGPGASYEQYF | NA | NA | TRBJ2-7 | TRBV4-1
TGTGCCAGCAGCATTAACAGGGACCGAGAGACCCAGTACTTC | CASSINRDRETQYF | NA | NA | TRBJ2-5 | TRBV21-1
TGCAGCGTTGAACGTGAGGAAGGGGAGCTGTTTTTT | CSVEREEGELFF | NA | NA | TRBJ2-2 | TRBV29-1
TGTGCCAGCAGTTTAAACGGTGTCCATCTAGCCAAAAACATTCAGTACTTC | CASSLNGVHLAKNIQYF | NA | NA | TRBJ2-4 | TRBV28
TGTGCCAGCAGCCAGGACAGATCTAGCAATCAGCCCCAGCATTTT | CASSQDRSSNQPQHF | NA | NA | TRBJ1-5 | TRBV11-2
TGTGCCAGCAGTGAAGTGCGGAGCAATCAGCCCCAGCATTTT | CASSEVRSNQPQHF | NA | NA | TRBJ1-5 | TRBV28
TGTGCCAGCAGCCAACAGGACAGGCCCGGCCATGGCTACACCTTC | CASSQQDRPGHGYTF | once | TRBD1 | TRBJ1-2 | TRBV3-1/TRBV3-2
TGTGCCAGCAGCGTAAGCGGTAGAACCCAGGCTGAAGCTTTCTTT | CASSVSGRTQAEAFF | NA | NA | TRBJ1-1 | TRBV9
TGTGCCACCAGGCGGGGGAATGGGAAACTGTTTTTT | CATRRGNGKLFF | NA | NA | TRBJ1-4 | TRBV27
TGCGCCAGCAGCTTGTACCAGGGTGGATTAGCTGAAGCTTTCTTT | CASSLYQGGLAEAFF | NA | NA | TRBJ1-1 | TRBV5-1
TGTGCCAGCAGTTCGCCCCCGGGACAGTACTCTGGAAACACCATATATTTT | CASSSPPGQYSGNTIYF | NA | TRBD1 | TRBJ1-3 | TRBV28
TGTGCCAGCAGCTTAGTAGGACACTATTCCTACGAGCAGTACTTC | CASSLVGHYSYEQYF | NA | NA | TRBJ2-7 | TRBV11-3
TGTGCCAGCAGAAGGCGGTTAACCTACGAGCAGTACTTC | CASRRRLTYEQYF | NA | NA | TRBJ2-7 | TRBV2
TGTGCCAGCAGCACCGGGACAGAGAATCAGCCCCAGCATTTT | CASSTGTENQPQHF | NA | TRBD1 | TRBJ1-5 | TRBV5-4
TGTGCCAGCAGACGAGCAACTAATGAAAAACTGTTTTTT | CASRRATNEKLFF | NA | NA | TRBJ1-4 | TRBV14
TGTGCCAGCAGCCCGGGGGGCAGGACAGATACGCAGTATTTT | CASSPGGRTDTQYF | once | NA | TRBJ2-3 | TRBV5-4
TGTGCCAGCAGGCACCGACTAGCGGGAGGAACTGAGCAGTTCTTC | CASRHRLAGGTEQFF | NA | TRBD2 | TRBJ2-1 | TRBV6-6
TGTGCCAGCAGTTACGGGGCCCAACCCACCGGGGAGCTGTTTTTT | CASSYGAQPTGELFF | NA | NA | TRBJ2-2 | TRBV6-5
TGTGCCAGCAGCTTAGTTCCTAGCAACGAGCAGTACTTC | CASSLVPSNEQYF | NA | NA | TRBJ2-7 | TRBV7-2
TGTGCCACCAGATGGGGCAACACCGGGGAGCTGTTTTTT | CATRWGNTGELFF | NA | NA | TRBJ2-2 | TRBV24-1
TGTGCCAGCAGCACGACAGGGGGCTTTCAGTATGGCTACACCTTC | CASSTTGGFQYGYTF | once | TRBD1 | TRBJ1-2 | TRBV28
TGTGCCAGCAGCTTAGTGGGCAGGAGCACAGATACGCAGTATTTT | CASSLVGRSTDTQYF | NA | NA | TRBJ2-3 | TRBV11-2
TGTGCCAGCAGCTCCCGGGACAGGGGAACCAGCAATCAGCCCCAGCATTTT | CASSSRDRGTSNQPQHF | NA | TRBD1 | TRBJ1-5 | TRBV5-6
TGCGCCAGCAGCTACGGGGGGACGAACTCTGGGGCCAACGTCCTGACTTTC | CASSYGGTNSGANVLTF | NA | TRBD2 | TRBJ2-6 | TRBV4-1
TGTGCCAGCAGTTTATCGGATCAGGGCGGATCACCCCTCCACTTT | CASSLSDQGGSPLHF | NA | NA | TRBJ1-6 | TRBV27
TGTGCCAGCAGACGAACCGGGACAGTCAATGAGCAGTTCTTC | CASRRTGTVNEQFF | NA | TRBD1 | TRBJ2-1 | TRBV11-3
TGTGCCAGCATCCCAGGGCCTTACAATGAGCAGTTCTTC | CASIPGPYNEQFF | NA | NA | TRBJ2-1 | TRBV6-5
TGTGCCAGCGGAGGGGACGGGGGAAAGTACTTC | CASGGDGGKYF | NA | NA | TRBJ2-7 | TRBV9
TGTGCCATCAGGGGTTCCGGGACAGGGGATGGCTACACCTTC | CAIRGSGTGDGYTF | NA | TRBD1 | TRBJ1-2 | TRBV10-3
TGTGCCAGCAGCACCAAGACTAGCGGCACAGATACGCAGTATTTT | CASSTKTSGTDTQYF | NA | TRBD2 | TRBJ2-3 | TRBV7-2
TGCGCCAGCAGCTTGGAGACAGGGAACTATGGCTACACCTTC | CASSLETGNYGYTF | medium-sized | TRBD1 | TRBJ1-2 | TRBV5-1
TGTGCCAGCAAGGGACAGGAAGCTTTCTTT | CASKGQEAFF | NA | TRBD1 | TRBJ1-1 | TRBV28
TGTGCCAGCAGTTTCCGGGACAGGGCAAACACTGAAGCTTTCTTT | CASSFRDRANTEAFF | NA | TRBD1 | TRBJ1-1 | TRBV27
TGTGCCAGCAGCCTGAGGGACAGGGGTTTCTACGAGCAGTACTTC | CASSLRDRGFYEQYF | NA | TRBD1 | TRBJ2-7 | TRBV7-2
TGTGCCAGCAGTATAGCCCCGAACCAGCCCCAGCATTTT | CASSIAPNQPQHF | NA | NA | TRBJ1-5 | TRBV6-5